What follows describes a single TCR beta chain. The antigen remains unidentified. V lost 2 bases and J lost 0; bases outside the gene matches: 7. Germline V gene sequence: CDR1 SGHTA, CDR2 FQGNSA. The CDR3 loop spans 17 amino acids. The study ran its PCR with 60 Vbeta and 13 Jbeta primers. Authors' data handling: A later analysis tallied about 80 million unique TCR beta chains, 9.5 million to 14 million of them shared. The protocol was immunoSEQ multiplex PCR, while the TCRdb copy is restricted to in-frame clones and leaves out a portion. V, J and clone size were drawn from that table, and D and trimming were deduced from the DNA. The table records about 92,000 clones, over 70% of them present only once. The data derive from a study of cytomegalovirus exposure and HLA in healthy donors. Whole-study results and caveats: There were some public TCRs occurring in many donors, but most TCR sequences were rare. The later analysis indicated that the majority of CMV-associated TCR beta chains appeared HLA-restricted. Follow-up analysis later connected one missense variant in DCLRE1C with trimming of TCR beta V- and J-genes.

This TCR derives from a girl aged 2 to 10 in good health and CMV-seropositive. Material: PBMCs. V usage is TRBV7-2 and J usage is TRBJ1-1; TRBD1 matches 9 bases. As DNA, the CDR3 is TGTGCCAGCAGCTTACAGGGACAGGGCCCCATGAACACTGAAGCTTTCTTT. This sequence encodes CASSLQGQGPMNTEAFF.